This TCR beta chain comes out of a study of T cells in localized non-small cell lung cancer. Study-level points and caveats: Prolonged overall survival went with higher T cell density in the blood. Median approximately 61 top-100 tumor clones were shared with paired adjacent lung.

A word on this clone: Its antigen remains unidentified.

Data came from immunoSEQ multiplex PCR; TCRdb stores just in-frame clones and leaves some out. Of about 26,000 clones listed, more than 85% were seen once; the top ten hold over 13%. The sequenced sample was peripheral blood, obtained before any cancer treatment. The TCR was taken from an older female donor with stage II squamous cell lung carcinoma.

CDR3 bases: TGCGCCAGCAGGGGACTAGCGGGAGGGCCGGGCACCGGGGAGCTGTTTTTT. Residues: CASRGLAGGPGTGELFF. The chain employs TRBV10-2 and TRBJ2-2; 16 bases line up with TRBD2. The CDR3 extends over 17 amino acids. Looked up from germline, CDR1 is WSHSY and CDR2 is SAAADI. The junction had 5 bases not matched to a gene; V was cut back by 6 bases and J by 4 bases.